This paragraph covers one T cell receptor beta chain sequence. Its cognate antigen is unknown. The sample belongs to a study of blood T cells in healthy people across ages. Study summary: T cells yielded about one barcoded beta molecule per two cells through template switching.

From germline, CDR1 is DFQATT and CDR2 SNEGSKA (reference sequence). This CDR3 spans 13 amino acids. V lost 5 bases, J lost 2 bases, and 12 bases lay in between. A second PCR, run for roughly 7 to 12 cycles, used a sample-barcoded 5' primer plus a J-beta primer mix. From the 5' RACE reads, TCRdb called clonotypes with MiXCR, one entry per CDR3 protein. The table lists fewer than 650,000 distinct CDR3 sequences, about 29% of them singletons, with 3.6% in the top ten. Overall study results and limits: Compared with aged donors, long-lived donors showed fewer expanded clones, suggesting selection.

The data also belong to a second study, concerning T cells of mothers and their children.

Specimen: blood. The chain has TRBV20-1 and TRBJ2-5; tentative D call: TRBD2 (5 bases). The receptor was derived from a boy aged 2-15 years in good health. The CDR3 bases are TGCAGTGCTCCAAAGAGGGCACAAGAGACCCAGTACTTC. It encodes CSAPKRAQETQYF.